The sequence of this T cell receptor beta chain was determined in a study of T cell responses to AZD1222 COVID-19 vaccine. This CDR3 contains 10 residues. V shed 2 bases and J shed 3 bases, with 1 base lying between them. The germline gives CDR1 DFQATT, CDR2 SNEGSKA (reference sequence). Study findings and constraints: Nearly half of spike-specific TCRs reportedly target variant regions that are unmutated in the B.1.351 and B.1.1.7 variants.

TCRdb keeps only in-frame clones here, not all; method: immunoSEQ multiplex PCR. The table records about 89,000 clones, 75% to 95% of them present only once. Concerning this clone itself: What it binds is not known.

V and J are TRBV20-1 and TRBJ1-2; the D is unclear. Specimen: peripheral blood, collected 28 days after the second AZD1222 dose. This TCR derives from an adult who received the AZD1222 COVID-19 vaccine. The CDR3 reads CSARYYGYTF. As DNA, the CDR3 is TGCAGTGCTAGATACTATGGCTACACCTTC.